This TCR beta chain comes out of a study of early T cells in non-severe SARS-CoV-2 infection. Study information: With bulk RNA from unsorted whole blood as input, sequencing yielded unpaired chains. Study-wide findings and caveats: VDJdb matches were skewed toward anti-spike CD8 T cell responses.

The library protocol tagged individual cDNA molecules with unique molecular identifiers. Each CDR3 protein gets one entry after TCRdb re-called the 5' RACE reads with MiXCR. The repertoire consists of tens of thousands of distinct CDR3 sequences, with about 6% occurring once and the leading ten covering roughly 4.9%. The CDR3 runs 14 residues. Germline CDR1 SQVTM, CDR2 ANQGSEA. Unmatched junction bases numbered 10, after V lost 4 bases and J lost 5 bases. This clonotype has at least ten counts. What it binds is unknown. Specimen: whole blood. This rearrangement joins TRBV29-1 to TRBJ2-5; TRBD1 matches at 7 bases. This TCR came from an adult who was a healthcare worker with PCR-confirmed SARS-CoV-2 infection or an uninfected control (not recorded which). CDR3 amino acids: CSVVLQGIGETQYF. Here the CDR3 DNA reads TGCAGCGTTGTCCTACAGGGGATTGGGGAGACCCAGTACTTC.